This TCR beta chain was recovered during a study of cytotoxic CD8 clonotypes in ibrutinib-treated CLL. The study, taken as a whole, reports: Higher circulating CD8+ T-cell counts strongly accompanied higher baseline clonality, above age-matched healthy donors.

The assay was immunoSEQ multiplex PCR, and TCRdb's table has in-frame clones only and misses some. The table shows roughly 150,000 clones, with 70% to 90% occurring only once. The CDR3 runs 13 residues. V lost 10 bases to trimming and J lost 4 bases, with 17 bases between them. Germline CDR1 and CDR2: SNHLY and FYNNEI. Details on this clone: The target antigen is unknown.

This TCR derives from a human donor with chronic lymphocytic leukemia. Sequencing was performed on PBMCs, taken at disease progression, from a patient treated with ibrutinib. The gene calls are TRBV2 and TRBJ2-7, with unresolved D. CDR3 sequence: CATQQKTVYEQYF. CDR3 sequence (DNA): TGTGCCACCCAACAGAAAACGGTGTACGAGCAGTACTTC.